Following are 9 T cell receptor beta chains from one sample sequenced in a study of Graves' ophthalmopathy and Graves' hyperthyroidism. For repertoire sequencing, the TCR beta CDR3 regions were amplified from RNA transcripts. First-round RT-PCR relied on HTBI primers, and a second-round multiplex PCR came next. TCRdb re-called the multiplex PCR reads through MiXCR, storing one row per CDR3 protein. The table shows about 740,000 distinct CDR3 sequences, with approximately 40% occurring only once. The sample consisted of peripheral blood. Every receptor here comes from an adult man with Graves' ophthalmopathy.

This clonotype was seen repeatedly, ten times or more. The genes are TRBV10-3 and TRBJ2-2, with 8 nucleotides matching TRBD2. With 3 bases clipped from V and 0 bases from J, the junction kept 6 bases outside the gene matches. Germline values: CDR1 ENHRY, CDR2 SYGVKD. The CDR3 extends over 17 amino acids. The CDR3 is CAISELAGPSNTGELFF. As DNA, the CDR3 is TGTGCCATCAGTGAATTAGCGGGGCCCTCGAACACCGGGGAGCTGTTTTTT.

This clonotype appeared many times. The genes are TRBV7-9 and TRBJ1-1, with 7 bases that match TRBD1. CDR3 length: 13 residues. In germline, CDR1 is SEHNR, CDR2 FQNEAQ (reference sequence). Losses at the gene ends were 5 bases for V and 4 bases for J; bases not matched to a gene: 4. CDR3 DNA: TGTGCCAGCAGCCCTGGGACAGCCACTGAAGCTTTCTTT. Its protein is CASSPGTATEAFF.

This clonotype has a count of ten or more. This rearrangement joins TRBV15 to TRBJ2-7; D not certain. The CDR3 contains 13 residues. The germline V and J ends were trimmed by 9 bases and 4 bases, with 16 bases remaining between them. Germline V lookup: CDR1 LNHNV, CDR2 YYDKDF (reference sequence). Here the CDR3 DNA reads TGTGCCACTCAGGATGGCCTGGGGTACGAGCAGTACTTC. Amino acids: CATQDGLGYEQYF.

Comments on this clonotype: A much more abundant neighbour one base away suggests this may be a read error. The chain couples TRBV4-3 to TRBJ1-2; D is uncertain. The length of the CDR3 is 14 residues. CDR1 is LGHNA, CDR2 YSLEER, per germline. The CDR3 sequence is CASSHGRTNYGCTF. Written as DNA, the CDR3 is TGCGCCAGCAGCCACGGACGGACTAACTATGGCTGCACCTTC.

The rearrangement uses TRBV20-1 and TRBJ1-6; possible D gene TRBD1, 5 bases. This CDR3 contains 17 residues. The V end was cut by 4 bases, the J end by 1 base, with 17 bases between. Looked up from germline, CDR1 is DFQATT and CDR2 is SNEGSKA (reference sequence). The CDR3 is CSATDGAAASYNSPLHF. Here the CDR3 DNA reads TGCAGTGCTACGGACGGGGCAGCTGCATCCTATAATTCACCCCTCCACTTT.

This clonotype was observed a single time. This sequence joins TRBV10-3 and TRBJ2-5; 9 bases match TRBD1. The V and J ends lost 10 bases and 2 bases, in that order; junction bases with no gene match: 14. The CDR3 has 16 amino acids. Looked up from germline, CDR1 is ENHRY and CDR2 is SYGVKD. CDR3 protein: CARSYSSGTGQETQYF. The CDR3 DNA sequence: TGTGCCAGGAGTTACTCTTCCGGGACAGGGCAAGAGACCCAGTACTTC.

This clonotype has at least ten counts. The chain has TRBV12-3 or TRBV12-4 and TRBJ2-5; D call uncertain. This CDR3 has 14 amino acids. Trimming cost V 6 bases and J 1 base, with 12 bases left between them. The CDR3 region is CASSLRRIQETQYF. Here the CDR3 DNA reads TGTGCCAGCAGCCTTAGACGGATCCAAGAGACCCAGTACTTC.

Remarks on this clonotype: A much larger clone lies one base from this, so it may be a read error. This sequence joins TRBV20-1 and TRBJ1-5; D is possibly TRBD1 (5 bases). V was trimmed by 7 bases and J by 9 bases, leaving 7 bases between them. Germline V gives CDR1 DFQATT, CDR2 SNEGSKA (reference sequence). CDR3 size: 9 residues. This chain's CDR3 is CSGGRPQHF. CDR3 DNA sequence: TGCAGTGGGGGCCGGCCCCAGCATTTT.

Comments on this clonotype: The junction departs from germline at one end; a sequencing error may be responsible. The V and J genes are TRBV24-1 and TRBJ1-5, with unresolved D. There are 13 residues in the CDR3. Germline loops: CDR1 KGHDR, CDR2 SFDVKD. The CDR3 sequence is CASSYRDNQPQHF. CDR3 in DNA: TGTGCCAGCAGTTATCGAGACAATCAGCCCCAGCATTTT.